The entry below gives a single T cell receptor beta chain sequence along with its context. Its antigen specificity is not known. No base qualities exist here, and no much larger clone lies one base off it. TCRbeta CDR3 regions were amplified from genomic DNA by means of the immunoSEQ Assay, a bias-controlled multiplex PCR. Concerning the study's data processing: The number of nucleated cells in each sample was estimated from the amplification of reference gene primers within the assay. To quantify the absolute abundance of each unique TCRbeta CDR3 rearrangement, sequence reads were collapsed and filtered. For each sample, productive Simpson clonality was calculated as the square root of Simpson's diversity index over productive rearrangements. Not all clones reach the TCRdb copy of this immuneACCESS table, which keeps in-frame sequences only. Checked studies attribute under half of the gap to unresolved V genes and leave the rest unexplained. D and trimming were read from the DNA, whereas the V and J calls and clone size are those reported in that table. This sample has around 250,000 clones in its table, and around 86% of those were observed once. Jointly, the top ten make up approximately 0.85% of the sample.

The data originate from a study of blood T cell repertoires in COVID-19 (dated by TCRdb to the early 2020s). Regarding the complete study: Collaborator samples came from the United States, Italy and Spain and covered acute and convalescent phases of COVID-19. Where HLA class I and class II types were available, the types were taken from metadata supplied by the sample provider, not from assay-based typing. A de-identified subject ID, COVID-19 status, age in years and sex were almost always included in the sample metadata. Subjects who had been exposed to COVID-19, were actively infected with it, or had recovered from it provided the deeply sampled blood TCRbeta repertoires that made up the dataset. The repertoires were released in a freely available public database intended as a resource for research on the immune response to SARS-CoV-2. The samples were drawn from two sources: the first 160 participants of the ongoing ImmuneRACE study, and fewer than 1,500 subjects contributed by 6 global collaborators. The material from the prospective study consisted of cDNA or gDNA derived from T cells, B-cell-depleted T cells, or PBMCs. The paper's findings and limits, for the study overall: Clinical and demographic metadata were provided uncurated, with the amount varying by source and participant.

Another Seattle source contributed samples from volunteer blood donors who had recovered from COVID-19. Collaborating institutions collected whole blood in K2EDTA tubes following their own protocols. For TCRbeta analysis, collaborator samples were shipped as frozen whole blood, as isolated PBMCs, or as DNA extracted from either sample type. The CDR3 goes from the cysteine to the phenylalanine over 16 residues. The sequence is cut down to CDR3 DNA, 48 bases in frame from base 1. CDR1 and CDR2 (LNHNV, YYDKDF) derive from the germline V gene (reference sequence). Here V drops 4 bases and J drops 8 bases, and the junction holds 13 bases not matched to any gene.

The chain couples TRBV15 to TRBJ1-4; TRBD1 lines up with 7 middle nucleotides. The specimen sequenced was peripheral blood. This TCR came from a woman between 40 and 55 years old who had recovered from COVID-19. The CDR3 amino acid sequence is: CATSTSPRDSLEKLFF. At the DNA level, the sequence is TGTGCCACCAGCACCTCCCCGAGGGACAGCCTGGAAAAACTGTTTTTT.